This T cell receptor beta chain came from a study of blood T cell repertoires in COVID-19. This table comes from immunoSEQ multiplex PCR, and its TCRdb copy is limited to in-frame clones, with some not included. This sample has 250,000 to 300,000 clones; approximately 86% occur once, and the top ten carry about 1%. The germline CDR1 and CDR2 sequences are SEHNR and FQNEAQ (reference sequence). CDR3 length equals 15 residues. Between the trimmed V and J ends, which lost 1 base and 6 bases, there was a span of 12 bases. Sequencing was performed on PBMCs or T cells enriched from blood (not recorded which). The chain recombines TRBV7-9 with TRBJ1-4; possibly TRBD1 for D (5 bases). The clonotype comes from a woman aged 25-40 years who had recovered from COVID-19. CDR3 residues: CASSLDQGSHEKLFF. In DNA, the CDR3 is TGTGCCAGCAGCTTAGACCAGGGTAGCCATGAAAAACTGTTTTTT.